A single sample gave rise to the 15 T cell receptor beta chains below, sequenced in a study of blood T cell repertoires in COVID-19. Only in-frame clones appear in the TCRdb table, and some are missing; sequencing was by immunoSEQ multiplex PCR. The repertoire includes about 280,000 clones, over 75% of them detected once, and 10% to 15% sits in the top ten. Material for sequencing was peripheral blood. The source of these receptors is a human donor in a cohort sampled during active COVID-19.

The chain couples TRBV18 to TRBJ2-1, with D possibly TRBD1 on 6 matching bases. Trimming took off 2 bases at V and 5 bases at J, with 13 bases between the two ends. Looked up from germline, CDR1 is KGHSH and CDR2 is LQKENI. This CDR3 contains 15 residues. CDR3 sequence (DNA): TGTGCCAGCTCACCAAGGCAGGGGTTCGACAATGAGCAGTTCTTC. This encodes CASSPRQGFDNEQFF.

This clone was detected once. The V gene is TRBV6-8, the J gene TRBJ1-3; a weak D match, TRBD1 (5 bases). V dropped 2 bases and J dropped 5 bases, with 16 bases sitting between them. Germline-derived CDR1 and CDR2 are MNHGY and SAAAGT. The CDR3 spans 16 residues. The CDR3 region is CASSYDAGINRNTIYF. The CDR3 bases are TGTGCCAGCAGTTACGATGCAGGGATTAATCGAAACACCATATATTTT.

The V gene is TRBV24-1, the J gene TRBJ2-5; D call uncertain. Germline V gene lookup returns CDR1 KGHDR and CDR2 SFDVKD. Trimming pared 3 bases from V and 1 base from J, leaving 11 bases between. This CDR3 is 15 amino acids long. CDR3 sequence reads: CATSDPSTSQETQYF. Written as DNA, the CDR3 is TGTGCCACCAGTGATCCATCGACAAGCCAAGAGACCCAGTACTTC.

This chain joins TRBV2 and TRBJ2-2, with D possibly matching TRBD2 (6 bases). Trimming removed 7 bases at V and 0 bases at J, with 12 bases between. The length of the CDR3 is 15 residues. CDR1 and CDR2 (germline): SNHLY, FYNNEI. CDR3 in DNA: TGTGCCAGCAAGTTGGCTAGCGCGAACACCGGGGAGCTGTTTTTT. Translating gives CASKLASANTGELFF.

V and J are TRBV28 and TRBJ1-5; no clear D gene. Trimming cost V 4 bases and J 0 bases, with 4 bases left between them. This CDR3 contains 13 residues. Germline values: CDR1 MDHEN, CDR2 SYDVKM. DNA for the CDR3: TGTGCCAGCAGTTATAGTAGCAATCAGCCCCAGCATTTT. Residues: CASSYSSNQPQHF.

The rearrangement links TRBV11-2 to TRBJ1-4; maybe TRBD1 (5 bases). The germline V and J ends were trimmed by 1 base and 4 bases, with 10 bases remaining between them. The CDR3 is 15 residues long. The germline gives CDR1 SGHAT, CDR2 FQNNGV. CDR3 bases: TGTGCCAGCAGCTTAGCCGGGAGGGGTAATGAAAAACTGTTTTTT. This sequence encodes CASSLAGRGNEKLFF.

The chain uses TRBV28 and TRBJ1-2; D unclear. CDR1 and CDR2 (germline): MDHEN, SYDVKM. This CDR3 has 13 amino acids. The ends were cut back, 5 bases at V and 8 bases at J, with 15 bases in the middle. The CDR3 here is CASSISASRGYTF. DNA for the CDR3: TGTGCCAGCAGTATCAGCGCCTCTAGGGGCTACACCTTC.

This clone is a singleton in its sample. The V and J genes are TRBV10-1 and TRBJ2-5; 11 bases are a match to TRBD2. The germline gives CDR1 WNHNN, CDR2 SYGVQD (reference sequence). The CDR3 covers 14 residues. The V segment lost 6 bases and the J segment 4 bases; nucleotides outside the gene matches: 4. CDR3 sequence reads: CASSPTSGVETQYF. The CDR3 DNA follows: TGCGCCAGCAGCCCGACTAGCGGGGTAGAGACCCAGTACTTC.

The table lists this clone with many counts. The V gene is TRBV28, the J gene TRBJ1-2; D might be TRBD1 (6 bases). The CDR3 has 13 residues. CDR1 is MDHEN, CDR2 SYDVKM, per germline. Between the trimmed V and J ends, which lost 6 bases and 5 bases, there was a span of 13 bases. The DNA of the CDR3 is TGTGCCAGCAGCGGGACAACCCTTTATGGCTACACCTTC. Translation: CASSGTTLYGYTF.

The CDR3 DNA reads as TGTGCCAGTAGGACTAGCGGAAACTACAATGAGCAGTTCTTC. Translation: CASRTSGNYNEQFF. The V gene is TRBV3-1 (or the pseudogene TRBV3-2), the J gene TRBJ2-1, with TRBD2 identical over 10 bases. V was clipped by 9 bases and J by 3 bases; unmatched bases: 5. The CDR3 is 14 amino acids. Germline-derived CDR1 and CDR2 are LGHDT and YNNKEL (reference sequence).

The chain couples TRBV7-2 to TRBJ2-3; the D gene is possibly TRBD2 (6 bases). Per the germline V gene, CDR1 is SGHTA and CDR2 is FQGNSA. With 1 base removed from V and 9 bases from J, the gap between germline ends came to 14 bases. The CDR3 covers 14 residues. The DNA of the CDR3 is TGTGCCAGCAGCTTAGAAATCGGAGGGAGAACGCAGTATTTT. Encoded protein: CASSLEIGGRTQYF.

The chain recombines TRBV28 with TRBJ2-5, with D perhaps matching TRBD2 (5 bases). This CDR3 is 14 amino acids long. The V and J ends lost 2 bases and 4 bases respectively, with 11 bases between them. Germline V lookup: CDR1 MDHEN, CDR2 SYDVKM. The chain's CDR3 is CASSLVGAAETQYF. Written as DNA, the CDR3 is TGTGCCAGCAGTTTAGTGGGAGCGGCAGAGACCCAGTACTTC. Full variable domain (rest looked up from reference TRBV28 and TRBJ2-5): DVKVTQSSRYLVKRTGEKVFLECVQDMDHENMFWYRQDPGLGLRLIYFSYDVKMKEKGDIPEGYSVSREKKERFSLILESASTNQTSMYLCASSLVGAAETQYFGPGTRLLVL.

This clone was picked up one time. The chain uses TRBV18 and TRBJ2-7; no reliable D call. Germline loops: CDR1 KGHSH, CDR2 LQKENI. V lost 0 bases to trimming and J lost 0 bases, with 9 bases between them. The CDR3 covers 15 residues. This chain's CDR3 is CASSPPQRPSYEQYF. Here the CDR3 DNA reads TGTGCCAGCTCACCACCCCAGCGCCCCTCCTACGAGCAGTACTTC.

The V call is TRBV28, the J call TRBJ1-2; tentative D call: TRBD1 (5 bases). The germline gives CDR1 MDHEN, CDR2 SYDVKM. The CDR3 consists of 12 residues. V was shortened by 2 bases and J by 8 bases, with 9 bases between the two germline ends. The CDR3 nucleotides read TGTGCCAGCAGTTTACGGGGGGACGGCTACACCTTC. Translating it yields CASSLRGDGYTF.

This chain links TRBV29-1 with TRBJ1-2; 8 bases are shared with TRBD1. This CDR3 is 13 amino acids long. V dropped 7 bases and J dropped 0; count of bases not matched to a gene: 4. Germline CDR1 and CDR2: SQVTM and ANQGSEA. CDR3 region: CSGGTGPNYGYTF. Written as DNA, the CDR3 is TGCAGCGGGGGGACAGGACCTAACTATGGCTACACCTTC.